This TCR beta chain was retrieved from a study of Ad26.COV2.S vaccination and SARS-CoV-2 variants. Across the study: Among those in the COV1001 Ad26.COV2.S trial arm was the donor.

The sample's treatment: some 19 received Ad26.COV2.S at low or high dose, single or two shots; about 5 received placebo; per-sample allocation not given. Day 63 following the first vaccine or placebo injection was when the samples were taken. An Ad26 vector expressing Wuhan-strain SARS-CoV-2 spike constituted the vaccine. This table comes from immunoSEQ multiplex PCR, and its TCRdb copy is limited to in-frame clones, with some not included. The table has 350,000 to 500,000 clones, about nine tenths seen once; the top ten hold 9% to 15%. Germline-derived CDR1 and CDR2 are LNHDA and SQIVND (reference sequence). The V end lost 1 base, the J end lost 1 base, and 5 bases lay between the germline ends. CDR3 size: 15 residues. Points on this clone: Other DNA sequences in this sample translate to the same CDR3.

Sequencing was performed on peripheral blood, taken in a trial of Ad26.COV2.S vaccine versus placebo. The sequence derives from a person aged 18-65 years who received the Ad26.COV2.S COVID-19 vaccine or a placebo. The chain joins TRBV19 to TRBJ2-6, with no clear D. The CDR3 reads CASSIGGSGANVLTF. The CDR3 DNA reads TGTGCCAGTAGTATAGGGGGTTCTGGGGCCAACGTCCTGACTTTC.